This T cell receptor (beta chain) was obtained from a study of monozygotic twins with cystic fibrosis. The study's findings and limits: J usage was most co-twin-similar in 8 of 16 pairs, V in 13. Monozygotic CF twin pairs shared significantly more nucleotide-identical clonotypes than unrelated CF individuals did. Clonality was generally low (median roughly 0.0095), higher in the most severe patients.

TCRdb's copy holds only in-frame clones and misses some; the assay was immunoSEQ multiplex PCR. The table has about 36,000 clones, about 93% seen once; the top ten hold under 0.25%. J was trimmed by 3 bases and V by 5 bases; bases with no gene match: 2. The CDR3 contains 14 residues. The germline V gene has CDR1 LNHDA and CDR2 SQIVND (reference sequence). A word on this clone: Antigen specificity is unknown.

The sequence derives from a boy aged 2 to 10 with cystic fibrosis. What was sequenced was blood. This chain uses TRBV19 with TRBJ1-1; 11 positions agree with TRBD1. CDR3 sequence: CASSSGQGDTEAFF. CDR3 bases: TGTGCCAGTAGTTCGGGACAGGGGGACACTGAAGCTTTCTTT.